This T cell receptor beta chain derives from a study of blood T cell repertoires in COVID-19. At the level of the study: Whether acute or convalescent, the COVID-19 samples came from the United States, Italy and Spain. Nucleic acid was either cDNA or gDNA, and it came from T cells, B-cell-depleted T cells, or PBMCs.

Authors' data handling: Estimation of nucleated cell counts relied on the amplification of reference gene primers. The table came from immunoSEQ multiplex PCR; TCRdb's copy has only in-frame clones and leaves some out. V, J and clone size are those of that table, while D and trimming were read from the DNA. The data contain over 100,000 clones, approximately 84% of them singletons. In germline, CDR1 is SEHNR, CDR2 FQNEAQ (reference sequence). The CDR3 totals 15 residues. Trimming cost V 5 bases and J 4 bases; bases outside gene matches: 8. This sequence originates from a man in his forties or fifties with active or convalescent COVID-19. This sequence joins TRBV7-9 and TRBJ1-2; TRBD1 matches at 9 bases. Material: peripheral blood. CDR3 sequence: CASSTRDRVSYGYTF. The CDR3 coding sequence is TGTGCCAGCAGCACGCGGGACAGGGTGAGCTATGGCTACACCTTC.